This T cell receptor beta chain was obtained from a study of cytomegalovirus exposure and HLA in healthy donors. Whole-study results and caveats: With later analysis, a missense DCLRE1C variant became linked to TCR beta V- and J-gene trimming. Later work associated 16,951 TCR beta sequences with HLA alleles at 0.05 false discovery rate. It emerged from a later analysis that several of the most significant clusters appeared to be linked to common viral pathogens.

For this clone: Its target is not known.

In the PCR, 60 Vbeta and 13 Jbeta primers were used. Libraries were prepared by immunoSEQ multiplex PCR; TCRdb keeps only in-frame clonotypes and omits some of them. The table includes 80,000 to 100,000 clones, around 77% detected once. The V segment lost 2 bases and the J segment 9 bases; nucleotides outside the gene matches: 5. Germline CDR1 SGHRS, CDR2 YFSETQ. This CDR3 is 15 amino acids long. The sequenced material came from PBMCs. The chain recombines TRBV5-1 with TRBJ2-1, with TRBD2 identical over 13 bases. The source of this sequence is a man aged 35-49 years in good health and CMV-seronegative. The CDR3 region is CASSLRLAGGLEQFF. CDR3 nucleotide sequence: TGCGCCAGCAGCTTACGACTAGCGGGAGGACTTGAGCAGTTCTTC.